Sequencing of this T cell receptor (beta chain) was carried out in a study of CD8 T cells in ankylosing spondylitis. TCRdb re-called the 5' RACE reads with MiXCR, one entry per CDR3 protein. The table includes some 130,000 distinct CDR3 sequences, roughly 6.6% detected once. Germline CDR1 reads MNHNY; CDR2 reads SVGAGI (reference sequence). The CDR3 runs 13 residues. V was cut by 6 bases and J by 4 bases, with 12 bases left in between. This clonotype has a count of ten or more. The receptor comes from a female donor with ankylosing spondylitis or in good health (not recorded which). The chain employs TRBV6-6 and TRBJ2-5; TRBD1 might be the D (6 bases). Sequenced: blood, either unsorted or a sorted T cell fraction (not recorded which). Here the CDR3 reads CASSPQGRETQYF. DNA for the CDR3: TGTGCCAGCAGCCCTCAGGGGCGAGAGACCCAGTACTTC.